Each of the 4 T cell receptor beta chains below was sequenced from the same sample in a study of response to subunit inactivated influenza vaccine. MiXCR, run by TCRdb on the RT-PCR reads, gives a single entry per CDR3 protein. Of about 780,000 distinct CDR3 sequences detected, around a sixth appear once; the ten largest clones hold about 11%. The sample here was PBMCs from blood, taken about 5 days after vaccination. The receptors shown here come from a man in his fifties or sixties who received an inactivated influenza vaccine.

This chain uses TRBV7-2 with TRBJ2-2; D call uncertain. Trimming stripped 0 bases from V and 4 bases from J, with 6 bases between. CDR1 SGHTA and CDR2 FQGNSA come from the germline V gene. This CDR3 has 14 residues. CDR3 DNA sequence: TGTGCCAGCAGCTTAGCGGCCTCCACCGGGGAGCTGTTTTTT. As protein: CASSLAASTGELFF.

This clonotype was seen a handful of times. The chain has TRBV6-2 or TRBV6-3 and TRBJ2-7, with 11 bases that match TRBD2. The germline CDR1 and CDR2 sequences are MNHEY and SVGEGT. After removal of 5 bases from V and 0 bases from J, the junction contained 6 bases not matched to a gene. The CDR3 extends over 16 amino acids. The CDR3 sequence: CASSRRLAGSSYEQYF. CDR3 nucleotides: TGTGCCAGCAGTCGTCGACTAGCGGGGAGCTCCTACGAGCAGTACTTC.

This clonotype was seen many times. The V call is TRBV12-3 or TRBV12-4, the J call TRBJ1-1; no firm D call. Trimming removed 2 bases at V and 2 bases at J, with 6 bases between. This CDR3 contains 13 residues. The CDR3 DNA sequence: TGTGCCAGCAGTTTAAGATCTAACACTGAAGCTTTCTTT. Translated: CASSLRSNTEAFF.

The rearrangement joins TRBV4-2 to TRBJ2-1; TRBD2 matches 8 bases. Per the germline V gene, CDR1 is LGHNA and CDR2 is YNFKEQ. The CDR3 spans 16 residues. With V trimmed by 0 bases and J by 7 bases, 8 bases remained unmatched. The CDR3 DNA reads TGTGCCAGCAGCCAAGATACGCGGGGGGCGGGTAATGAGCAGTTCTTC. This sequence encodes CASSQDTRGAGNEQFF.